This is a list of T cell receptor beta chains from one sample in a study of T cell changes during pregnancy in multiple sclerosis. This table comes from immunoSEQ multiplex PCR, and its TCRdb copy is limited to in-frame clones, with some not included. The sample contains about 77,000 clones, about 93% of which appear only once. Material: peripheral blood, obtained after pregnancy. These receptors all stem from a female donor in good health, enrolled as a control in a pregnancy study. CDR3s include the opening cysteine and the closing phenylalanine or tryptophan. A D gene is named only where the DNA matches it firmly. Size tells how often a clone was seen (once, few, many) or the class of an expanded clone, and some rows leave it out.

d_call	v_call	j_call	cdr3_length	clone_size	cdr3_aa	cdr3_nt
NA	TRBV7-8	TRBJ2-1	14	NA	CASRFGGSYNEQFF	TGTGCCAGCCGCTTCGGGGGTTCCTACAATGAGCAGTTCTTC
TRBD1	TRBV7-3	TRBJ2-5	16	once	CASSSGQGLYQETQYF	TGTGCCAGCAGCTCCGGACAGGGCCTGTACCAAGAGACCCAGTACTTC
TRBD2	TRBV6-5	TRBJ2-7	15	NA	CASSRIAGGSYEQYF	TGTGCCAGCAGTCGCATAGCGGGGGGGTCCTACGAGCAGTACTTC
TRBD1	TRBV6-6	TRBJ1-3	15	NA	CASSPTGDSGNTIYF	TGTGCCAGCAGTCCAACAGGGGACTCTGGAAACACCATATATTTT
TRBD2	TRBV6-5	TRBJ2-7	15	NA	CASSPRAGISYEQYF	TGTGCCAGCAGTCCAAGAGCGGGGATCTCCTACGAGCAGTACTTC
TRBD1	TRBV18	TRBJ2-7	15	few	CASSPPRTGSYEQYF	TGTGCCAGCTCACCACCGAGGACAGGGTCCTACGAGCAGTACTTC
TRBD2	TRBV5-6	TRBJ2-1	17	NA	CASSFSGGPHSYNEQFF	TGTGCCAGCAGCTTTAGCGGGGGCCCCCACTCCTACAATGAGCAGTTCTTC
TRBD2	TRBV4-1	TRBJ2-3	15	NA	CASTRLATGTDTQYF	TGCGCCAGCACCCGACTAGCGACTGGCACAGATACGCAGTATTTT
NA	TRBV5-6	TRBJ1-2	11	NA	CASSLDRRYTF	TGTGCCAGCAGCTTGGACAGGCGTTACACCTTC
TRBD1	TRBV18	TRBJ2-7	15	NA	CASSEEGAGSYEQYF	TGTGCCAGCTCCGAAGAGGGGGCAGGCTCCTACGAGCAGTACTTC
TRBD1	TRBV6-1	TRBJ2-7	14	NA	CASSEGGIPYEQYF	TGTGCCAGCAGCGAAGGGGGCATCCCCTACGAGCAGTACTTC
TRBD1	TRBV5-8	TRBJ2-3	15	NA	CASREDRGWPDTQYF	TGTGCCAGCAGGGAGGACAGGGGCTGGCCAGATACGCAGTATTTT
TRBD2	TRBV10-3	TRBJ2-7	16	NA	CAISESTSGGTYEQYF	TGTGCCATCAGTGAGTCGACTAGCGGGGGAACCTACGAGCAGTACTTC
NA	TRBV12-5	TRBJ2-2	14	once	CALTTATNTGELFF	TGTGCCCTGACGACAGCCACGAACACCGGGGAGCTGTTTTTT
TRBD2	TRBV19	TRBJ2-3	16	NA	CASSIVAGKATNTQYF	TGTGCCAGTAGTATAGTAGCGGGAAAGGCTACCAATACGCAGTATTTT
NA	TRBV10-3	TRBJ1-4	13	NA	CAIRRTDGEKLFF	TGTGCCATCAGGCGGACAGACGGAGAAAAACTGTTTTTT
TRBD1	TRBV19	TRBJ1-2	16	once	CASSASGYGTGRPYTF	TGTGCCAGTAGTGCATCAGGATACGGGACAGGGAGACCCTACACCTTC
TRBD1	TRBV29-1	TRBJ1-1	13	once	CSGGGTAYTEAFF	TGCAGCGGTGGAGGGACAGCCTACACTGAAGCTTTCTTT
TRBD1	TRBV4-3	TRBJ2-1	16	NA	CASSQSRQGDLPQQFF	TGCGCCAGCAGCCAAAGCCGACAGGGCGACTTACCCCAGCAGTTCTTC
TRBD2	TRBV11-2	TRBJ2-1	15	NA	CASGSRRGGYNEQFF	TGTGCCAGCGGCTCAAGGCGGGGGGGCTACAATGAGCAGTTCTTC
NA	TRBV6-5	TRBJ2-3	16	NA	CASSYSGLMGTDTQYF	TGTGCCAGCAGTTACTCCGGACTGATGGGGACAGATACGCAGTATTTT
TRBD1	TRBV19	TRBJ1-4	16	few	CASSRDSRATNEKLFF	TGTGCCAGTAGCAGGGACAGCAGAGCAACTAATGAAAAACTGTTTTTT
TRBD1	TRBV7-9	TRBJ2-7	12	NA	CASSETGDEQYF	TGTGCCAGCAGCGAGACAGGGGACGAGCAGTACTTC
TRBD2	TRBV28	TRBJ2-7	17	NA	CASSRTSGTLGFYEQYF	TGTGCCAGCAGCCGGACTAGCGGGACCCTGGGATTCTACGAGCAGTACTTC
TRBD1	TRBV11-2	TRBJ2-3	13	NA	CASSPPRQGPLYF	TGTGCCAGCAGCCCACCCAGACAGGGCCCCCTTTATTTT
NA	TRBV27	TRBJ1-4	13	NA	CASSPRVHEKLFF	TGTGCCAGCAGCCCGAGGGTTCATGAAAAACTGTTTTTT
NA	TRBV7-8	TRBJ2-5	15	NA	CASSDPTRTAETQYF	TGTGCCAGCAGCGACCCGACTAGGACGGCGGAGACCCAGTACTTC
TRBD2	TRBV18	TRBJ2-3	17	NA	CASSPRAGRGGTDTQYF	TGTGCCAGCTCACCTAGAGCAGGGAGGGGAGGCACAGATACGCAGTATTTT
NA	TRBV7-2	TRBJ1-2	15	NA	CASSRTGLLDYGYTF	TGTGCCAGCAGCCGGACGGGGTTGCTTGACTATGGCTACACCTTC
NA	TRBV7-8	TRBJ1-3	14	NA	CASRGPTTGNTIYF	TGTGCCAGCAGGGGCCCAACCACTGGAAACACCATATATTTT
TRBD2	TRBV30	TRBJ2-1	22	NA	CAWSGAKKGLAGGRSSYNEQFF	TGTGCCTGGAGTGGGGCAAAGAAGGGACTAGCGGGGGGGAGGAGCTCCTACAATGAGCAGTTCTTC
TRBD1	TRBV28	TRBJ1-4	14	NA	CASSWGQGPEKLFF	TGTGCCAGCAGTTGGGGACAGGGTCCTGAAAAACTGTTTTTT
NA	TRBV29-1	TRBJ1-2	16	NA	CSVEGQENRGYYGYTF	TGCAGCGTTGAAGGACAGGAGAATCGGGGATACTATGGCTACACCTTC
NA	TRBV5-1	TRBJ1-3	23	NA	CASTYGGGAYLPRADQAGNTIYF	TGCGCCAGCACGTACGGGGGGGGCGCCTATCTCCCAAGGGCCGATCAGGCAGGAAACACCATATATTTT
TRBD1	TRBV5-1	TRBJ2-1	15	NA	CASSGTGGAYNEQFF	TGCGCCAGCAGCGGGACAGGGGGCGCCTACAATGAGCAGTTCTTC
TRBD1	TRBV10-3	TRBJ1-5	15	NA	CAISGTGDSNQPQHF	TGTGCCATCAGTGGGACAGGCGATAGCAATCAGCCCCAGCATTTT
NA	TRBV10-2	TRBJ1-1	14	NA	CASRGPNRNSGAFF	TGCGCCAGCAGGGGCCCTAACAGGAATTCAGGGGCTTTCTTT
NA	TRBV6-5	TRBJ2-4	16	NA	CASSYSAAESGNIQYF	TGTGCCAGCAGTTACTCGGCAGCCGAGTCGGGGAACATTCAGTACTTC